This T cell receptor beta chain comes out of a study of cytomegalovirus exposure and HLA in healthy donors (dated by TCRdb to about 2017). Looking at the study overall: An earlier analysis of several hundred of the donors reported approximately 280 Gb of sequence data and around 110 million unique TCR beta sequences obtained from about 180 million T cells. A separate validation cohort of over a hundred different subjects was used in addition to the roughly 670-subject first cohort. A later analysis re-examined previously published TCR beta repertoires from more than 600 donors and added high-resolution HLA genotyping to investigate patterns of TCR occurrence. Class I and class II HLA loci were covered by the typing at four-digit resolution. The number of typed donors differed by locus: roughly 629-640 for A, B, C, DRB1 and DQB1; some 500 for DQA1; 606 for DPA1; and roughly 490 for DPB1. The study aimed to test whether signatures of past pathogen exposure could be identified by cataloging public T cell receptors. Several DR-DQ haplotypes were handled as single units for association and clustering because linkage in the cohort was strong. A later genetic analysis used genome-wide SNP genotypes for about three fifths of the roughly 700 donors, treating that subset as a discovery cohort. An earlier analysis of 587 of the donors applied high-throughput TCR beta sequencing to assess whether each TCR beta V gene segment acted as functional or pseudogenic. The genetic ancestry cluster associated with self-reported Caucasian donors included approximately 85% of the 350 to 500 genotyped donors. Rather than using new phenotypic data, the later analysis identified candidate immune exposures from TCR beta sequences and from how often those sequences occurred across donors. About 300 gigabases of sequencing data and around 87 million unique TCR sequences were included in an early release covering 500 to 750 HLA-typed donors. Donor age, sex, ethnicity and CMV serostatus were collected together with the repertoire data. Every repertoire in the discovery cohort had been generated on one and the same sequencing platform. The T cell repertoires of 550 to 850 subjects were profiled by immunosequencing and related to cytomegalovirus serostatus. Across some 400 genotyped donors of the cohort, an average of about 240,000 unique TCR beta nucleotide sequences per donor were sequenced, and approximately 17% of those sequences were non-productive. The study combined high-throughput TCR immunosequencing, statistical association of individual TCRs with disease status, and machine learning to predict cytomegalovirus infection status.

The CDR3 measures 14 amino acids from cysteine to phenylalanine. Only CDR3 DNA is held: 42 bases, read in frame from base 1. V loses 5 bases, J loses 1 base, and the germline ends lie 9 bases apart. Reading the germline V gene (reference sequence) gives CDR1 LNHDA and CDR2 SQIVND. Library construction relied on the immunoSEQ multiplex PCR assay. For the multiplex PCR, a mixture combining 60 forward primers for TCR Vbeta segments and 13 reverse primers for TCR Jbeta segments was used. A multiplex PCR assay on genomic DNA amplified the CDR3 region of rearranged TCR beta genes. On the Illumina HiSeq System, the amplified TCR beta libraries were sequenced as 87-base-pair reads. Per the authors' processing: A later analysis tallied around 87 million unique TCR beta chains across the 700 or so repertoires, and some 12 million of those chains were shared by two or more donors. To remove PCR and sequencing errors, raw reads were error-corrected and collapsed into unique sequences using a nearest-neighbor algorithm that merged closely related sequences. CDR3 sequences were aligned to IMGT reference sequences to assign V, D and J gene segments. For a sequence to be retained, a match of at least six nucleotides to both a V gene segment and a J gene segment was required. A rearrangement counted as productive if the CDR3 had no stop codons and remained in frame with V and J, and every other rearrangement counted as non-productive. Following IMGT convention, CDR3 was defined as the stretch from the second conserved V-encoded cysteine to the conserved J-encoded phenylalanine. In an earlier analysis of around 640 of the donors, sequences lacking an unambiguous match to a single V gene segment were excluded. In an earlier analysis of more than 500 of the donors, a V segment was called functional when productive rearrangements were above 56.7%, and segregating when the standard deviation between donors exceeded 5%. A statistical classification framework was developed to diagnose cytomegalovirus status using the catalog of TCR beta chain sequences. In a later analysis, TCR nucleotide sequences were compared against IMGT/GENE-DB human TR gene sequences so that V and J genes could be assigned. In a later analysis, CDR3 sequences and most-parsimonious VDJ recombination scenarios were assigned using the TCRdist pipeline. In a later analysis, every TCR beta chain was defined by the combination of its CDR3 amino acid sequence and its V-gene family, and reads without a unique V-gene family were dropped. A later analysis removed nearly 600 highly shared, low-generation-probability nucleotide sequences to deal with suspected cross-contamination and a sequencing artifact. For each public chain, a later analysis derived a clonal expansion index from normalized ranks of inferred template counts within each repertoire. In a later analysis, generation probabilities were computed with a VDJ recombination model fitted to out-of-frame rearrangements, and the resulting probabilities were checked against IGoR. In a later analysis, hypergeometric tests were used to score TCR-TCR, TCR-HLA and TCR-CMV co-occurrence, with a repertoire-size bias correction applied to TCR pairs. A later analysis estimated false discovery rates by permuting HLA or CMV assignments 20 times. In a later analysis, co-occurring TCRs were grouped using DBSCAN, with TCRdist sequence similarity added in when clustering inside HLA-allele-positive subsets. Co-occurrence clustering excluded repertoires with fewer than 30,000 or more than 120,000 public chains, plus five with anomalous nucleotide sharing. Held by TCRdb, this immuneACCESS table contains in-frame sequences only and omits some clones. Under half of the omission traces to an unresolved V gene where checked; the cause of the rest is unknown. V and J calls and clone size come straight from that table; D and trimming were deduced from the DNA. Present in this sample are 120,000 to 150,000 clones, roughly 74% of which were seen just once. The ten largest account for roughly 6% of the sample.

Summary of the overall study and its limitations: Across donors, most TCR sequences were observed very rarely, whereas some public TCRs were present in many individuals. The 87-base-pair reads could not distinguish some IMGT-functional V segments, including TRBV6-2 and TRBV6-3, so those segments were excluded. Linkage disequilibrium might explain the correlated functional status among segregating V segments, but an unknown experimental factor could not be ruled out. A further reported finding was that TCR beta sequences accurately predicted the HLA-A and HLA-B alleles for most subjects in the first cohort. HLA typing was unavailable for some donors at each locus, so association tests used only the typed subset. Immune exposure information for the cohort was limited to CMV serostatus. Compared with equally common non-associated chains, HLA-associated TCR beta chains in a later analysis were more clonally expanded and had lower generation probabilities. At a false discovery rate of 0.05, a later analysis linked 15,000 to 20,000 TCR beta sequences to specific HLA alleles. Because counts were too low, under 20 rarely observed V segments, including chromosome 9 orphons, were left out of the earlier analysis of a few hundred of the donors. In a later analysis, TCR association rates were found to vary across HLA loci, with the most associated TCRs seen for DRB1 alleles and the fewest for HLA-C alleles. Only TCR beta chains were sequenced in this cohort, and the absence of alpha or paired-chain data limited detectable features. A few of the identified cytomegalovirus-associated TCR beta chains were confirmed in vitro to be specific for cytomegalovirus antigens. In both the original and validation cohorts, the classifier was reported to diagnose cytomegalovirus status with high specificity and sensitivity. An earlier analysis of approximately 570 of the donors showed that most TCR beta V segments appeared in productive rearrangements either about 90% or about 30% of the time, which broadly matched IMGT annotations. The study listed 164 TCR beta chains as associated with cytomegalovirus. Strong co-occurrence of HLA alleles, especially DR and DQ, made assigning TCR associations to individual alleles difficult. A cluster of highly shared sequence variants was judged likely to represent a technical artifact of the sequencing pipeline. Most CMV-associated TCR beta chains appeared to be HLA-restricted in a later analysis, and the HLA associations seemed to be driven largely by CMV exposure. According to a later genetic analysis, donors in an Asian-associated ancestry cluster had fewer N-insertions in productive TCRs than the approximately 630-donor mean. A later genetic analysis associated a missense DCLRE1C variant with V-gene and J-gene trimming of TCR beta chains, and an independent cohort replicated the association. The authors suggested that the approach could potentially be generalized to other disease states and immunological phenotypes. According to a later analysis, parvovirus B19, influenza, CMV and Epstein-Barr virus appeared linked to several top co-occurrence clusters. Presence/absence analyses assumed roughly uniform sequencing depth across donors, an assumption that may not hold.

Comment on this clone: The antigen this receptor binds is unknown. No base quality values were provided; no much bigger clone lies one nucleotide off.

The cohort was made up of 650 to 700 healthy bone marrow donors. Cohort members were all nominally healthy when sampled, although unrecorded immune exposures were likely present. The donor was CMV seropositive and was included in the group of some 290 seropositive cohort members. Each donor provided a peripheral blood sample, and peripheral blood mononuclear cells were used for TCR beta sequencing. The Qiagen DNeasy Blood Extraction Kit was used to extract genomic DNA from the blood cell samples. The clonotype was recovered from a woman between 35 and 50 years old in good health and CMV-seropositive. The rearrangement joined TRBV19 to TRBJ1-5; the best D guess is TRBD1, with 5 bases matching. Specimen: PBMCs. The encoded CDR3 is CASSPRQSNQPQHF. In nucleotides, the sequence is TGTGCCAGTAGTCCTCGACAGAGCAATCAGCCCCAGCATTTT.